This T cell receptor beta chain was captured by sequencing in a study of blood T cell repertoires in COVID-19. Study background: Acute and convalescent COVID-19 specimens originated in the United States, Italy and Spain. PBMCs, B-cell-depleted T cells, or T cells provided the cDNA or gDNA that made up the material.

The CDR3 loop spans 17 amino acids. Authors' analysis steps: The authors estimated nucleated cell counts from reference gene primer amplification. Method: immunoSEQ multiplex PCR; TCRdb's copy keeps in-frame clones and lacks some. V, J and clone size derive from that table, while D and trimming were established from the DNA sequence. The table lists about 94,000 clones, 80% to 85% of them singletons. This clone showed up just a few times. Sequenced sample: peripheral blood. This TCR came from a man aged 60-69 years with acute or convalescent COVID-19. The chain is built from TRBV21-1 and TRBJ1-5; TRBD1 was called by the table and not checked on the DNA. TRBV21-1 is tagged as a pseudogene. DNA for the CDR3: TGTGCCAGCAGCAAAACGCCCCAGGGGTATAGCAATCAGCCCCAGCATTTT. Its protein is CASSKTPQGYSNQPQHF.